This T cell receptor (beta chain) was sequenced for a study of shared clonotypes between healthy human individuals. Turning to the study itself: CD4 naive cells filled three plates per donor, CD4 memory three, CD8 naive two and CD8 memory one.

The CDR3 sequence is 16 residues long. V lost 4 bases to trimming and J lost 0 bases; unmatched junction nucleotides: 9. CDR1 is SGHRS and CDR2 is YFSETQ in the germline V gene. Assay used: immunoSEQ multiplex PCR; TCRdb lists only in-frame clones, some missing. Among approximately 2,300,000 clones listed, 85% to 95% were seen once. This sequence joins TRBV5-1 and TRBJ1-1, with TRBD1 matching 7 bases. The sample consisted of naive CD4+ T cells from PBMCs. Subset denoted: CD45RA+ positively selected. The clonotype was recovered from a man aged 18 to 29 in good health. Some clones in this sample may be carry-over from other donors' samples. CDR3 in DNA: TGCGCCAGCAGCCCACGACAGGGCCAAGTGAACACTGAAGCTTTCTTT. Translating it yields CASSPRQGQVNTEAFF.